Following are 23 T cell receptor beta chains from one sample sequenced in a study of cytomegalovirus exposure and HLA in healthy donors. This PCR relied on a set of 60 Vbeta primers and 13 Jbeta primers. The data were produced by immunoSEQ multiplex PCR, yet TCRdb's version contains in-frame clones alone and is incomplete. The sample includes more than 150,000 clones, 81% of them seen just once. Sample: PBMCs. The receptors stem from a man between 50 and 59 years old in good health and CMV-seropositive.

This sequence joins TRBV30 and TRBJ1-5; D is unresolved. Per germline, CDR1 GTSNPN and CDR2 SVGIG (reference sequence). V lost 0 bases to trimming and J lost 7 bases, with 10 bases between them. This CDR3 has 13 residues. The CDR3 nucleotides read TGTGCCTGGAGTGTCGCGACTCTCCAGCCCCAGCATTTT. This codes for CAWSVATLQPQHF.

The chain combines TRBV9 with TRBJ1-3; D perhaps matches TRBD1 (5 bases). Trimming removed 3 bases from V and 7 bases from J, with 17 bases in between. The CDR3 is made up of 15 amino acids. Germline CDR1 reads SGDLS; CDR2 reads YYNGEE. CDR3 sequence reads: CASSDQGRSGNTIYF. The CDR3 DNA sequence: TGTGCCAGCAGCGACCAGGGCCGCTCCGGGAACACCATATATTTT.

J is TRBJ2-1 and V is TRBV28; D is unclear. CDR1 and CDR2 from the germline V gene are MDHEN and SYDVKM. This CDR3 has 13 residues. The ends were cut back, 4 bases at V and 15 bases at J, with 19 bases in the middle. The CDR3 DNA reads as TGTGCCAGCAGTTCCCCGGAGCAGCTGAGGCTGTTCTTC. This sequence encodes CASSSPEQLRLFF.

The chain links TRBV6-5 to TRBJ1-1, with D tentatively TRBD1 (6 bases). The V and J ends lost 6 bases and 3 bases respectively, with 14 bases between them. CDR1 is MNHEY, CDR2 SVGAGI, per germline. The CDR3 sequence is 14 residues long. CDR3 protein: CASRHRVLDTEAFF. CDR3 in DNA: TGTGCCAGCAGGCACAGGGTTTTGGACACTGAAGCTTTCTTT.

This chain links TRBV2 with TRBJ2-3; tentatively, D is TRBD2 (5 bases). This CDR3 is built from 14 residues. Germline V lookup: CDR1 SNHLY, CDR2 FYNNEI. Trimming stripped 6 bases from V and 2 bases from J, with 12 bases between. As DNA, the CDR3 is TGTGCCAGCAGGGAGGCGGGCAACACAGATACGCAGTATTTT. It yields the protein CASREAGNTDTQYF.

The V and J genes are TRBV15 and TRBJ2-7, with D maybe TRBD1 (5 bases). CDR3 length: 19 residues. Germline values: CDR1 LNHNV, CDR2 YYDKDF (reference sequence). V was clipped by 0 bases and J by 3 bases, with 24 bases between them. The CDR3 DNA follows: TGTGCCACCAGCAGAGACGGTCCGTCGACAGAAAACTCATACTACGAGCAGTACTTC. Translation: CATSRDGPSTENSYYEQYF.

The CDR3 coding sequence is TGTGCCAGCAGCTACGGGATCGGCACCGGGGAGCTGTTTTTT. It specifies CASSYGIGTGELFF. The V and J genes are TRBV14 and TRBJ2-2, with TRBD2 as a possible D gene (5 bases). Germline V gene sequence: CDR1 SGHDN, CDR2 FVKESK. CDR3 length: 14 amino acids. The V and J ends lost 5 bases and 4 bases respectively, with 11 bases between them. Filled out from reference TRBV14 and TRBJ2-2, the complete variable domain reads EAGVTQFPSHSVIEKGQTVTLRCDPISGHDNLYWYRRVMGKEIKFLLHFVKESKQDESGMPNNRFLAERTGGTYSTLKVQPAELEDSGVYFCASSYGIGTGELFFGEGSRLTVL.

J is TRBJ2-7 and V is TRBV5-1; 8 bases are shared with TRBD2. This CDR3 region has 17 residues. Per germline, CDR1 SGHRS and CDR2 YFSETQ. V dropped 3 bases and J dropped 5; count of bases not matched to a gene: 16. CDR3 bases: TGCGCCAGCAGCTCCCGAGCGGATCTTTCCGGGGGGGACGAGCAGTACTTC. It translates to CASSSRADLSGGDEQYF.

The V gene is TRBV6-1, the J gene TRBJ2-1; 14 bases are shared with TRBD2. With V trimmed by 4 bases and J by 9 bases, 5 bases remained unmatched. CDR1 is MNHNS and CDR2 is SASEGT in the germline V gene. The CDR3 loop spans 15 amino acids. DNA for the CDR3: TGTGCCAGCAGTGTGACTAGCGGGGGGGCGGGTGAGCAGTTCTTC. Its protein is CASSVTSGGAGEQFF.

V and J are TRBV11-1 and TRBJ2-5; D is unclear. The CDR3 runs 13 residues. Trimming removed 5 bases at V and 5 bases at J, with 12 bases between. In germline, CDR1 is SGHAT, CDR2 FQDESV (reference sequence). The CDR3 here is CASSGQVRETQYF. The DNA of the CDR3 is TGTGCCAGCAGCGGGCAGGTACGCGAGACCCAGTACTTC.

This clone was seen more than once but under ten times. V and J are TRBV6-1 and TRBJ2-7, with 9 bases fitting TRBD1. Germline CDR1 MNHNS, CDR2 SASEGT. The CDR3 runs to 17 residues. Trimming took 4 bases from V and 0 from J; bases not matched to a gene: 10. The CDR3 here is CASSAPPGTGLSYEQYF. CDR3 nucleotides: TGTGCCAGCAGTGCACCCCCCGGGACAGGGCTCTCCTACGAGCAGTACTTC.

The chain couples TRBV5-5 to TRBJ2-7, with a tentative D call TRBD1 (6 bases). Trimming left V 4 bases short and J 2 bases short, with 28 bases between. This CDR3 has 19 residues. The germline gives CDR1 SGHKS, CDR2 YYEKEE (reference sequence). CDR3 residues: CASSHSDRGLGVIPYEQYF. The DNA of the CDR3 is TGTGCCAGCAGCCACTCGGACAGAGGCCTGGGTGTGATCCCCTACGAGCAGTACTTC.

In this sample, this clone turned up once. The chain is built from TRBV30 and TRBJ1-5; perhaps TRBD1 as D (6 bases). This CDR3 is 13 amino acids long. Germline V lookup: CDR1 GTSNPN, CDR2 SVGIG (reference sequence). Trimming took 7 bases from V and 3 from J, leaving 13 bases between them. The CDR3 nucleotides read TGTGCCTTCTCCGGACAGTACAATCAGCCCCAGCATTTT. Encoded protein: CAFSGQYNQPQHF.

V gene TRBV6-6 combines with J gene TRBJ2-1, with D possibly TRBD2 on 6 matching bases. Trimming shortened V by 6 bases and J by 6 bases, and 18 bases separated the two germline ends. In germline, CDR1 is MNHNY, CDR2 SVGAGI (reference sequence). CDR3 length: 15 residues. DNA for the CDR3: TGTGCCAGCAGGCTCCTAGCGACCCCTAGCAATGAGCAGTTCTTC. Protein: CASRLLATPSNEQFF.

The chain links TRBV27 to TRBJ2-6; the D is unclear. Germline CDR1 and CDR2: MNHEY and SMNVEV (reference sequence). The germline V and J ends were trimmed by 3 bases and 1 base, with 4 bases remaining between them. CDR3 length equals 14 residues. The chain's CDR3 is CASSFGSGANVLTF. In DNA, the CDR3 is TGTGCCAGCAGTTTCGGGTCTGGGGCCAACGTCCTGACTTTC.

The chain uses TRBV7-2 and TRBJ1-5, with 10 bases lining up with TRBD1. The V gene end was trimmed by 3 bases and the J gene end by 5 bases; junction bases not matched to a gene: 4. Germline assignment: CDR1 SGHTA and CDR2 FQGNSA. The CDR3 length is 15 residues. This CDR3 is CASSLGQGIYQPQHF. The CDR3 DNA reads TGTGCCAGCAGCTTGGGACAGGGGATCTATCAGCCCCAGCATTTT.

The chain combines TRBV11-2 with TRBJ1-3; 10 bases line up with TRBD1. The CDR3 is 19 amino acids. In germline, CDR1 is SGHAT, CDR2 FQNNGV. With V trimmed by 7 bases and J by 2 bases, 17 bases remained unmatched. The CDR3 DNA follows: TGTGCCAGCAACTTGAGGACAGGGGGTGTTCCCACCCCTGGAAACACCATATATTTT. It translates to CASNLRTGGVPTPGNTIYF.

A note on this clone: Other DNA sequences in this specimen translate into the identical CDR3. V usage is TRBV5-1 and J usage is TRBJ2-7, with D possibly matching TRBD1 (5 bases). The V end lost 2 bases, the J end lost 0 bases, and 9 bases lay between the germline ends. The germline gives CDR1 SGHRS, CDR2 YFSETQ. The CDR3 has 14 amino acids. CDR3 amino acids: CASSLDRSSYEQYF. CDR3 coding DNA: TGCGCCAGCAGCTTAGACAGAAGCTCCTACGAGCAGTACTTC.

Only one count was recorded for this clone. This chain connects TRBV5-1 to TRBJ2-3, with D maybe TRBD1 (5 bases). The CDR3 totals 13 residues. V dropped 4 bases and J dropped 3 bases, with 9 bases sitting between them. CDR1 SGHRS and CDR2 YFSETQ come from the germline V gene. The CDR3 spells CASSTGQTDTQYF. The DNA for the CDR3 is TGCGCCAGCAGCACAGGACAAACAGATACGCAGTATTTT.

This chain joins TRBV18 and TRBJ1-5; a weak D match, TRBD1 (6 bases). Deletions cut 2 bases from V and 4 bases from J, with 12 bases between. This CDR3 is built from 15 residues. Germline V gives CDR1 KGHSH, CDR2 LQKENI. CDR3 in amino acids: CASSPAGAGNQPQHF. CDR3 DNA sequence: TGTGCCAGCTCACCAGCAGGGGCCGGGAATCAGCCCCAGCATTTT.

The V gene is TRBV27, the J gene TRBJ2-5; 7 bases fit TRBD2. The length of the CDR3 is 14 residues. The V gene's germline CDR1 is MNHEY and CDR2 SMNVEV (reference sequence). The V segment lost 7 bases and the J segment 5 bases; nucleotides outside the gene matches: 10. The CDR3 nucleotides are TGTGCCAGCACACCGAGCGGGAAATGGGAGACCCAGTACTTC. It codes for CASTPSGKWETQYF.

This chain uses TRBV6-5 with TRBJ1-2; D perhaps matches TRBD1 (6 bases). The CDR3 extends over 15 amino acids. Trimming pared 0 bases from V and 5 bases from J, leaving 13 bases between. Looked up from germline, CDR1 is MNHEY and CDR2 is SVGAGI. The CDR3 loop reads CASSYSEGGKYGYTF. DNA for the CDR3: TGTGCCAGCAGTTACTCGGAGGGGGGGAAGTATGGCTACACCTTC.

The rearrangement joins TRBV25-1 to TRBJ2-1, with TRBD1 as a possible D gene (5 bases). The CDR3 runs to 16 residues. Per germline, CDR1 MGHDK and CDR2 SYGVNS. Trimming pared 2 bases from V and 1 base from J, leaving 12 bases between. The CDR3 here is CASSEMGRLSYNEQFF. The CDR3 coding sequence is TGTGCCAGCAGTGAAATGGGGCGTTTGTCCTACAATGAGCAGTTCTTC.